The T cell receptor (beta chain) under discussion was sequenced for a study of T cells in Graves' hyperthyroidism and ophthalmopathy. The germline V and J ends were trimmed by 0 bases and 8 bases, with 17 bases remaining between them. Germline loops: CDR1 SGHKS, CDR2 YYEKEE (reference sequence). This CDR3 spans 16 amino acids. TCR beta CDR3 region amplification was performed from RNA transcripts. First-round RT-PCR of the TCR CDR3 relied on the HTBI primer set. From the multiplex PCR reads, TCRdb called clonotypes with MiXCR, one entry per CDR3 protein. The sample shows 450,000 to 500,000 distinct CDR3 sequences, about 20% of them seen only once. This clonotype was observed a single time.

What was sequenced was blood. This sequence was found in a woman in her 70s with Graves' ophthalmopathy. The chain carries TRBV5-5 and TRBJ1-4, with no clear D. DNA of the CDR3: TGTGCCAGCAGCTTGGTGGACGGCGCAGGAAGGGAAAAACTGTTTTTT. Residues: CASSLVDGAGREKLFF.